One and the same sample provided the 27 T cell receptor beta chains below, sequenced in a study of blood T cell repertoires in COVID-19. Clones were sequenced by immunoSEQ multiplex PCR, and TCRdb holds only the in-frame ones, with some missing. This table holds about 280,000 clones, about 85% found once. The sequencing input was peripheral blood. The receptors stem from a human donor in a cohort sampled during active COVID-19.

This chain links TRBV6-6 with TRBJ1-2; TRBD1 is a possible D gene (5 bases). The germline V gene encodes CDR1 MNHNY and CDR2 SVGAGI (reference sequence). Trimming left V 4 bases short and J 6 bases short, with 12 bases between. The CDR3 has 13 amino acids. This CDR3 is CASSSAGLDGYTF. The CDR3 DNA is TGTGCCAGCAGTTCCGCAGGGCTGGATGGCTACACCTTC.

V is TRBV6-5 and J is TRBJ1-2, with a weak D call TRBD1 (6 bases). The V gene lost 8 bases and the J gene lost 4 bases, with 17 bases spanning the gap. Germline V gene lookup returns CDR1 MNHEY and CDR2 SVGAGI. The CDR3 runs 14 residues. For the CDR3, the DNA is TGTGCCAGCCGGGGCGGGGGGCGCGCCTATGGCTACACCTTC. Residues: CASRGGGRAYGYTF.

The chain joins TRBV28 to TRBJ1-5, with TRBD1 identical over 7 bases. The CDR3 runs 15 residues. CDR1 is MDHEN, CDR2 SYDVKM, per germline. The CDR3 sequence is CASQLGGQYNQPQHF. For the CDR3, the DNA is TGTGCTTCCCAGTTGGGGGGACAGTACAATCAGCCCCAGCATTTT.

The chain joins TRBV6-6 to TRBJ1-1; 10 bases map to TRBD1. V shed 5 bases, J shed 2 bases, and the junction held 5 bases outside the gene matches. CDR1 is MNHNY, CDR2 SVGAGI, per germline (reference sequence). The CDR3 contains 15 residues. The CDR3 coding sequence is TGTGCCAGCAGTAGAGACAGGGGGCGAAACACTGAAGCTTTCTTT. Its protein is CASSRDRGRNTEAFF.

A word on this clone: Different DNA sequences within this sample yield the same CDR3. The chain combines TRBV18 with TRBJ1-6; 9 bases align to TRBD1. Germline lookup yields CDR1 KGHSH and CDR2 LQKENI. Trimming removed 2 bases from V and 7 bases from J; junction bases left unmatched: 0. This CDR3 comprises 14 residues. CDR3 sequence: CASSPGTGNSPLHF. The CDR3 DNA reads as TGTGCCAGCTCACCAGGGACAGGGAATTCACCCCTCCACTTT. The full variable domain, rest sourced from reference TRBV18 and TRBJ1-6, is NAGVMQNPRHLVRRRGQEARLRCSPMKGHSHVYWYRQLPEEGLKFMVYLQKENIIDESGMPKERFSAEFPKEGPSILRIQQVVRGDSAAYFCASSPGTGNSPLHFGNGTRLTVT.

About this clone: Distinct nucleotide sequences in the sample also encode this CDR3. This sequence joins TRBV3-1 (or the pseudogene TRBV3-2) and TRBJ2-7, with D perhaps TRBD1 (6 bases). V was trimmed by 1 base and J by 2 bases, leaving 12 bases between them. The CDR3 runs 15 residues. Looked up from germline, CDR1 is LGHDT and CDR2 is YNNKEL (reference sequence). The CDR3 bases are TGTGCCAGCAGCCAAGCCCCTTCAGGGGCCTACGAGCAGTACTTC. This codes for CASSQAPSGAYEQYF.

The chain carries TRBV10-3 and TRBJ1-1, with 7 bases lining up with TRBD1. The junction had 10 bases not matched to a gene; V was cut back by 10 bases and J by 2 bases. Germline V gene sequence: CDR1 ENHRY, CDR2 SYGVKD. This CDR3 contains 14 residues. The CDR3 sequence is CASKGDSLNTEAFF. In DNA form, the CDR3 reads TGTGCCAGTAAAGGGGACAGCCTAAACACTGAAGCTTTCTTT.

This sequence joins TRBV27 and TRBJ2-2; the D is unclear. The CDR3 runs to 16 residues. Germline V gene data show CDR1 as MNHEY and CDR2 as SMNVEV (reference sequence). V lost 2 bases and J lost 2, with 12 bases in between. DNA for the CDR3: TGTGCCAGCAGTTTACCGGCAGGTCTTAACACCGGGGAGCTGTTTTTT. Amino acid sequence: CASSLPAGLNTGELFF.

CDR3 in DNA: TGCGCCAGCAGCCACCTCCTAGCGGGGCCCCAAGAGACCCAGTACTTC. Its protein is CASSHLLAGPQETQYF. This chain joins TRBV4-3 and TRBJ2-5; 9 bases agree with TRBD2. CDR3 size: 16 residues. J gave up 1 base and V 3 bases, and 6 bases lay outside the gene matches. Germline V gives CDR1 LGHNA, CDR2 YSLEER.

The chain links TRBV27 to TRBJ1-1; unclear D gene. V shed 6 bases and J shed 1 base, with 12 bases lying between them. This CDR3 has 14 residues. From germline, CDR1 is MNHEY and CDR2 SMNVEV (reference sequence). The CDR3 DNA reads TGTGCCAGCAGCTTCAACCAAGCGAACACTGAAGCTTTCTTT. It specifies CASSFNQANTEAFF.

This chain joins TRBV5-4 and TRBJ2-5; D possibly corresponds to TRBD2 (7 bases). The V gene's germline CDR1 is SGHNT and CDR2 YYREEE (reference sequence). This CDR3 comprises 15 residues. V gave up 4 bases and J gave up 1 base, with 14 bases separating them. CDR3 sequence reads: CASSQGTKIQETQYF. The DNA of the CDR3 is TGTGCCAGCAGCCAGGGGACTAAGATCCAAGAGACCCAGTACTTC.

The V and J genes are TRBV3-1 (or the pseudogene TRBV3-2) and TRBJ2-1, with TRBD2 matching over 9 bases. This CDR3 is 15 amino acids long. Trimming removed 1 base from V and 2 bases from J; junction bases left unmatched: 0. Germline lookup yields CDR1 LGHDT and CDR2 YNNKEL (reference sequence). Here the CDR3 DNA reads TGTGCCAGCAGCCAAGCTAGCGGGGCCTACAATGAGCAGTTCTTC. The encoded protein is CASSQASGAYNEQFF.

CDR3 bases: TGTGCCAGCAGTTCGGAACTAGGTGCAGATACGCAGTATTTT. Translation gives CASSSELGADTQYF. This rearrangement joins TRBV28 to TRBJ2-3; possible D gene TRBD2, 5 bases. Trimming cost V 4 bases and J 4 bases, with 12 bases left between them. The CDR3 loop spans 14 amino acids. Germline V gene sequence: CDR1 MDHEN, CDR2 SYDVKM.

The chain carries TRBV6-1 and TRBJ2-3; D may be TRBD1 (5 bases). Trimming removed 6 bases from V and 3 bases from J, with 13 bases in between. The CDR3 has 14 amino acids. Germline V gives CDR1 MNHNS, CDR2 SASEGT. The CDR3 reads CASRGAKGTDTQYF. The CDR3 nucleotides read TGTGCCAGCAGAGGGGCGAAGGGGACAGATACGCAGTATTTT.

The V call is TRBV5-1, the J call TRBJ1-2; D is ambiguous. The ends were cut back, 2 bases at V and 3 bases at J, with 11 bases in the middle. Looked up from germline, CDR1 is SGHRS and CDR2 is YFSETQ. The CDR3 has 14 residues. CDR3 loop: CASSFGGADYGYTF. The CDR3 DNA follows: TGCGCCAGCAGCTTCGGTGGCGCGGACTATGGCTACACCTTC.

V usage is TRBV15 and J usage is TRBJ1-3, with D possibly matching TRBD1 (6 bases). The germline V gene has CDR1 LNHNV and CDR2 YYDKDF (reference sequence). Trimming pared 0 bases from V and 4 bases from J, leaving 10 bases between. The CDR3 sequence is 15 residues long. The DNA of the CDR3 is TGTGCCACCAGCAGAGATTTAACAGGGGGAAACACCATATATTTT. This codes for CATSRDLTGGNTIYF.

The rearrangement uses TRBV7-2 and TRBJ2-5; 9 nucleotides match TRBD2. Trimming cost V 3 bases and J 3 bases; bases outside gene matches: 17. CDR1 SGHTA and CDR2 FQGNSA come from the germline V gene. CDR3 length equals 19 residues. The CDR3 loop reads CASSFQLAGRFRPKETQYF. CDR3 coding DNA: TGTGCCAGCAGCTTTCAACTAGCGGGCCGTTTCCGGCCGAAAGAGACCCAGTACTTC.

The gene calls are TRBV5-6 and TRBJ1-4; a possible D gene is TRBD1 (5 bases). Trimming shortened V by 4 bases and J by 5 bases, and 12 bases separated the two germline ends. Germline CDR1 and CDR2: SGHDT and YYEEEE. This CDR3 is built from 14 residues. DNA of the CDR3: TGTGCCAGCAGCACGGGACTCCAGAATGAAAAACTGTTTTTT. Translating it yields CASSTGLQNEKLFF.

This clone is a singleton in its sample. The chain is built from TRBV6-5 and TRBJ2-7; 13 bases are a match to TRBD2. The germline V gene encodes CDR1 MNHEY and CDR2 SVGAGI. The ends lost 4 bases at V and 3 bases at J; junction bases unmatched: 3. The CDR3 is 15 residues long. The CDR3: CASSFGTSGIYEQYF. Written as DNA, the CDR3 is TGTGCCAGCAGTTTTGGGACTAGCGGGATCTACGAGCAGTACTTC.

The rearrangement links TRBV29-1 to TRBJ1-1; D is perhaps TRBD1 (6 bases). Germline CDR1 is SQVTM and CDR2 is ANQGSEA. This CDR3 is 13 amino acids long. Trimming pared 4 bases from V and 5 bases from J, leaving 14 bases between. This CDR3 reads CSVVRGSGTEAFF. CDR3 in DNA: TGCAGCGTTGTAAGGGGGTCGGGTACTGAAGCTTTCTTT.

J is TRBJ2-3 and V is TRBV27; TRBD1 might be the D (6 bases). CDR3 size: 13 residues. The germline V and J ends were trimmed by 6 bases and 6 bases, with 13 bases remaining between them. Germline loops: CDR1 MNHEY, CDR2 SMNVEV (reference sequence). CDR3 sequence reads: CASRKDSMDTQYF. CDR3 in DNA: TGTGCCAGCAGGAAGGACAGTATGGATACGCAGTATTTT.

This clone was counted only a few times. The chain employs TRBV10-1 and TRBJ2-3; D possibly corresponds to TRBD2 (6 bases). V dropped 3 bases and J dropped 1 base, with 14 bases sitting between them. The CDR3 is made up of 16 amino acids. Germline values: CDR1 WNHNN, CDR2 SYGVQD (reference sequence). The CDR3 reads CASSDGGLRGTDTQYF. The CDR3 nucleotides read TGCGCCAGCAGTGATGGAGGGCTTCGAGGCACAGATACGCAGTATTTT.

The rearrangement links TRBV5-1 to TRBJ2-3; 12 bases match TRBD2. V was clipped by 0 bases and J by 7 bases; unmatched bases: 12. Germline CDR1 SGHRS, CDR2 YFSETQ. This CDR3 has 18 amino acids. The chain's CDR3 is CASSLASPLAGGGHTQYF. CDR3 nucleotide sequence: TGCGCCAGCAGCTTGGCATCCCCTCTAGCGGGAGGGGGCCATACGCAGTATTTT.

The genes are TRBV7-2 and TRBJ1-6; 10 bases match TRBD1. Germline V gene data show CDR1 as SGHTA and CDR2 as FQGNSA. V was pared by 1 base and J by 6 bases, with 3 bases of the junction left unmatched. The CDR3 is 16 residues long. CDR3 nucleotide sequence: TGTGCCAGCAGCTTAGGGGGACAGGGGATTAATTCACCCCTCCACTTT. Its protein product is CASSLGGQGINSPLHF.

V gene TRBV14 combines with J gene TRBJ2-7; the match to TRBD2 covers 8 bases. Germline assignment: CDR1 SGHDN and CDR2 FVKESK. This CDR3 has 16 amino acids. V dropped 3 bases and J dropped 7; count of bases not matched to a gene: 14. DNA for the CDR3: TGTGCCAGCAGCCACCGGACGGGAGCGGGAGAAAGGGAGCAGTACTTC. Translated, it gives CASSHRTGAGEREQYF.

The chain recombines TRBV6-4 with TRBJ2-3, with D tentatively TRBD1 (6 bases). V was clipped by 5 bases and J by 5 bases, with 11 bases between them. CDR1 is MRHNA, CDR2 SNTAGT, per germline. The CDR3 length is 13 residues. CDR3 in amino acids: CASSLTGRDTQYF. The DNA for the CDR3 is TGTGCCAGCAGTTTGACAGGAAGAGATACGCAGTATTTT.

This clone was detected only once. The CDR3 sequence: CASSLIRVAGVPRSYEQYF. The CDR3 coding sequence is TGTGCCAGCAGTTTAATAAGGGTGGCGGGAGTCCCCCGCTCCTACGAGCAGTACTTC. The chain combines TRBV28 with TRBJ2-7; 7 bases agree with TRBD2. Germline trimming cut 2 bases from V and 0 bases from J; bases unmatched to any gene: 16. Germline V gene data show CDR1 as MDHEN and CDR2 as SYDVKM. This CDR3 is built from 19 residues.